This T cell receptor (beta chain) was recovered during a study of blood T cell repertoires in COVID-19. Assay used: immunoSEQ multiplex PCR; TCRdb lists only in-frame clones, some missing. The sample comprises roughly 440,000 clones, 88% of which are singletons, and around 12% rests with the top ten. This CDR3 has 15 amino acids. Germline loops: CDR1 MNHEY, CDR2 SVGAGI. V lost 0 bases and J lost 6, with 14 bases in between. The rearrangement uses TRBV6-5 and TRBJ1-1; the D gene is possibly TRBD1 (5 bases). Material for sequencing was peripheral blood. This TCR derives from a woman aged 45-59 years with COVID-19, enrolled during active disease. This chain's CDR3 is CASSYSSPGPPEAFF. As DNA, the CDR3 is TGTGCCAGCAGTTACTCTTCTCCAGGGCCCCCTGAAGCTTTCTTT.